What follows are 29 T cell receptor beta chains derived from one specimen sequenced in a study of blood T cells in healthy people across ages. Primed by a sample-barcoded 5' primer and a J-beta primer mix, a second PCR proceeded for about 6 to 11 cycles. TCRdb used MiXCR to reprocess the 5' RACE reads, holding one entry per CDR3 protein. The sample has over a million distinct CDR3 sequences; 40% to 50% are singletons. Sequencing was carried out using blood. These receptors were collected from a young woman in good health.

The chain has TRBV30 and TRBJ2-2; TRBD1 is a possible D gene (5 bases). V lost 8 bases, J lost 5 bases, and 9 bases lay in between. The CDR3 extends over 11 amino acids. CDR1 and CDR2 (germline): GTSNPN, SVGIG (reference sequence). For the CDR3, the DNA is TGTGCCCAGGGTGGAACCGGGGAGCTGTTTTTT. It is translated as CAQGGTGELFF.

V usage is TRBV9 and J usage is TRBJ2-3; D is uncertain. V dropped 1 base and J dropped 4 bases, with 10 bases sitting between them. Germline V lookup: CDR1 SGDLS, CDR2 YYNGEE. The CDR3 consists of 14 residues. For the CDR3, the DNA is TGTGCCAGCAGCGTAAGTGTTGGCGCAGATACGCAGTATTTT. Translating it yields CASSVSVGADTQYF.

The chain links TRBV4-1 to TRBJ2-2, with D unresolved. CDR1 and CDR2 (germline): MGHRA, YSYEKL. The CDR3 runs 15 residues. Trimming removed 4 bases at V and 4 bases at J, with 13 bases between. The chain's CDR3 is CASSPTDSFTGELFF. The CDR3 bases are TGCGCCAGCAGCCCCACAGATTCTTTCACCGGGGAGCTGTTTTTT.

Only a few counts were recorded for this clonotype. The CDR3 loop is CASSVVRTNEQFF. CDR3 bases: TGCGCCAGCAGCGTGGTGCGGACTAATGAGCAGTTCTTC. The chain couples TRBV5-1 to TRBJ2-1; weak D call: TRBD2 (5 bases). Trimming removed 4 bases from V and 7 bases from J, with 12 bases in between. Germline V CDR1 and CDR2: SGHRS, YFSETQ. The CDR3 sequence is 13 residues long.

V usage is TRBV12-3 or TRBV12-4 and J usage is TRBJ2-3; D unresolved. CDR3 length: 14 amino acids. V was pared by 7 bases and J by 4 bases, with 15 bases between. The CDR3 DNA follows: TGTGCCAGCACTTCGACCGGCCGCGCAGATACGCAGTATTTT. It specifies CASTSTGRADTQYF.

The chain couples TRBV5-6 to TRBJ1-3; no clear D gene. Trimming removed 2 bases at V and 2 bases at J, with 14 bases between. The CDR3 totals 16 residues. Germline V gene data show CDR1 as SGHDT and CDR2 as YYEEEE. The CDR3 loop reads CASSFPASGTGNTIYF. The CDR3, as DNA: TGTGCCAGCAGCTTTCCCGCCTCGGGGACTGGAAACACCATATATTTT. The entire variable domain, with the rest obtained from reference TRBV5-6 and TRBJ1-3, is as follows: DAGVTQSPTHLIKTRGQQVTLRCSPKSGHDTVSWYQQALGQGPQFIFQYYEEEERQRGNFPDRFSGHQFPNYSSELNVNALLLGDSALYLCASSFPASGTGNTIYFGEGSWLTVV.

The chain joins TRBV12-3 or TRBV12-4 to TRBJ1-5; D not resolved. CDR3 length equals 12 residues. Trimming pared 8 bases from V and 2 bases from J, leaving 7 bases between. The CDR3 DNA follows: TGTGCCAGCGCGTTCGGCAATCAGCCCCAGCATTTT. It is translated as CASAFGNQPQHF.

J is TRBJ2-1 and V is TRBV5-5, with D perhaps given as TRBD1 or TRBD2 (5 bases each). The J call may be mistaken, given a closer DNA end match to TRBJ2-7. From germline, CDR1 is SGHKS and CDR2 YYEKEE (reference sequence). The CDR3 runs 14 residues. Here the CDR3 reads CASSTGTLYNEQYF. As DNA, the CDR3 is TGTGCCAGCAGCACCGGGACCCTCTACAATGAGCAGTACTTC.

This clonotype has just a few counts. The chain has TRBV27 and TRBJ2-3; 8 positions agree with TRBD2. J lost 4 bases, V lost 5 bases, and 8 bases had no gene match. CDR3 length: 15 residues. Germline CDR1 and CDR2: MNHEY and SMNVEV (reference sequence). The CDR3 sequence: CASSPRTSLPDTQYF. In DNA, the CDR3 is TGTGCCAGCAGTCCCCGGACTAGCCTCCCAGATACGCAGTATTTT.

Concerning this clonotype itself: The conserved final phenylalanine or tryptophan is absent from the CDR3, which likely points to a read error. This chain connects TRBV12-3 or TRBV12-4 to TRBJ1-1, with TRBD1 matching 10 bases. Trimming removed 6 bases from V and 3 bases from J; junction bases left unmatched: 4. The CDR3 loop spans 14 amino acids. The CDR3 reads CASRGGTGDTEAFL. The CDR3 nucleotides are TGTGCCAGCAGGGGGGGGACAGGGGACACTGAAGCTTTCTTA.

This clonotype was counted between two and nine times. The chain uses TRBV11-1 and TRBJ2-1; 7 positions agree with TRBD2. This CDR3 has 15 amino acids. J gave up 3 bases and V 5 bases, and 7 bases lay outside the gene matches. Germline V gives CDR1 SGHAT, CDR2 FQDESV (reference sequence). The CDR3 is CASSSTSDYYNEQFF. DNA for the CDR3: TGTGCCAGCAGCAGTACTAGCGACTACTACAATGAGCAGTTCTTC.

A few counts support this clonotype. The V and J genes are TRBV12-3 or TRBV12-4 and TRBJ2-7; 12 bases match TRBD2. Germline trimming cut 6 bases from V and 4 bases from J; bases unmatched to any gene: 7. The length of the CDR3 is 15 residues. This CDR3 is CASSDGLAGIYEQYF. The CDR3 DNA sequence: TGTGCCAGCAGCGACGGACTAGCGGGAATATACGAGCAGTACTTC.

This chain links TRBV12-3 or TRBV12-4 with TRBJ1-3; D may be TRBD1 (6 bases). The CDR3 totals 16 residues. Trimming removed 6 bases from V and 0 bases from J, with 15 bases in between. CDR3 amino acids: CASRPPTGASGNTIYF. CDR3 in DNA: TGTGCCAGCAGACCTCCGACAGGAGCCTCTGGAAACACCATATATTTT.

This rearrangement joins TRBV6-5 to TRBJ1-2, with TRBD1 identical over 10 bases. Germline CDR1 reads MNHEY; CDR2 reads SVGAGI. Trimming cost V 3 bases and J 3 bases; bases outside gene matches: 4. The CDR3 runs 15 residues. CDR3 sequence: CASSYSTGGDYGYTF. CDR3 DNA sequence: TGTGCCAGCAGTTATTCGACAGGGGGCGACTATGGCTACACCTTC.

This clonotype came up a few times. This chain links TRBV20-1 with TRBJ1-4; D is possibly TRBD1 (5 bases). Between the trimmed V and J ends, which lost 0 bases and 11 bases, there was a span of 19 bases. CDR3 size: 15 residues. The V gene's germline CDR1 is DFQATT and CDR2 SNEGSKA (reference sequence). CDR3: CSAREPDNLTRKLFF. CDR3 in DNA: TGCAGTGCTAGAGAGCCGGACAATTTAACTAGGAAACTGTTTTTT.

The table lists this clonotype with a few counts. The chain has TRBV7-8 and TRBJ2-1, with a tentative D call TRBD2 (7 bases). Germline-derived CDR1 and CDR2 are SGHVS and FQNEAQ. The CDR3 runs to 17 residues. V was shortened by 1 base and J by 0 bases, with 13 bases between the two germline ends. Here the CDR3 DNA reads TGTGCCAGCAGCTTAGTAGGGGGGGGCCCCTCCTACAATGAGCAGTTCTTC. It translates to CASSLVGGGPSYNEQFF.

The CDR3 loop reads CASRTGTLDTEAFF. The CDR3 region has the DNA TGTGCCAGCAGGACGGGGACTTTAGACACTGAAGCTTTCTTT. J is TRBJ1-1 and V is TRBV12-3 or TRBV12-4, with D maybe TRBD1 (5 bases). The germline V and J ends were trimmed by 6 bases and 3 bases, with 14 bases remaining between them. The CDR3 totals 14 residues.

There are a few counts of this clonotype. The V gene is TRBV7-9, the J gene TRBJ2-3; unclear D gene. CDR3 length equals 13 residues. Per germline, CDR1 SEHNR and CDR2 FQNEAQ (reference sequence). The V end was cut by 2 bases, the J end by 4 bases, with 7 bases between. The CDR3 loop reads CASSLTNADTQYF. In nucleotides, the CDR3 is TGTGCCAGCAGCTTAACCAACGCAGATACGCAGTATTTT.

CDR3 in amino acids: CASRWAPADGEQFF. As DNA, the CDR3 is TGTGCCAGCAGGTGGGCCCCCGCAGATGGTGAGCAGTTCTTC. The chain is built from TRBV2 and TRBJ2-1; D is uncertain. Per the germline V gene, CDR1 is SNHLY and CDR2 is FYNNEI. The V end was cut by 6 bases, the J end by 9 bases, with 18 bases between. CDR3 length equals 14 residues.

The table lists this clonotype with a few counts. The chain uses TRBV2 and TRBJ1-2; tentatively, D is TRBD1 (5 bases). Deletions cut 10 bases from V and 2 bases from J, with 14 bases between. Germline loops: CDR1 SNHLY, CDR2 FYNNEI. The CDR3 has 13 amino acids. In nucleotides, the CDR3 is TGTGCCACCAAAGAGGGACCCAACTATGGCTACACCTTC. Protein sequence: CATKEGPNYGYTF.

The sample holds a few counts of this clonotype. The chain is built from TRBV7-3 and TRBJ2-7, with D possibly matching TRBD1 (5 bases). This CDR3 comprises 14 residues. Per germline, CDR1 SGHTA and CDR2 FQGTGA. With 4 bases removed from V and 6 bases from J, the gap between germline ends came to 16 bases. The CDR3 DNA sequence: TGTGCCAGCAGCTGGCGAACAGGACGGAGCGAGCAGTACTTC. As protein: CASSWRTGRSEQYF.

The chain carries TRBV7-2 and TRBJ2-1; D tentatively fits TRBD1 or TRBD2 (5 bases each). V lost 1 base and J 10 bases, leaving 14 bases between the germline ends. Germline V gene sequence: CDR1 SGHTA, CDR2 FQGNSA. The CDR3 totals 14 residues. The CDR3 protein is CASSLDSGTMEQFF. The CDR3 nucleotides are TGTGCCAGCAGCTTAGATTCAGGGACGATGGAGCAGTTCTTC.

This clonotype was seen only a few times. V gene TRBV20-1 combines with J gene TRBJ2-1, with TRBD2 as a possible D gene (5 bases). Germline values: CDR1 DFQATT, CDR2 SNEGSKA (reference sequence). V was pared by 3 bases and J by 6 bases, with 12 bases between. The CDR3 totals 13 residues. The CDR3 here is CSASFAGGNEQFF. CDR3 coding DNA: TGCAGTGCTAGTTTCGCCGGAGGCAATGAGCAGTTCTTC.

V usage is TRBV20-1 and J usage is TRBJ1-1, with a possible D match to TRBD1 (6 bases). V shed 0 bases and J shed 0 bases, with 11 bases lying between them. Germline V gene sequence: CDR1 DFQATT, CDR2 SNEGSKA (reference sequence). This CDR3 is 15 amino acids long. CDR3 nucleotide sequence: TGCAGTGCTAGAGATCGGGGGGCGATGAACACTGAAGCTTTCTTT. Encoded protein: CSARDRGAMNTEAFF.

This clonotype was recorded a few times. V is TRBV20-1 and J is TRBJ2-5; TRBD2 aligns across 11 bases. Unmatched junction bases numbered 16, after V lost 6 bases and J lost 4 bases. The CDR3 extends over 17 amino acids. CDR1 DFQATT and CDR2 SNEGSKA come from the germline V gene (reference sequence). CDR3: CSASVGLAEKGRETQYF. In nucleotides, the CDR3 is TGCAGTGCCAGTGTGGGACTAGCGGAGAAGGGGAGAGAGACCCAGTACTTC.

The CDR3 DNA reads TGTGCCAGCTCACAGGGCATACCCTACGAGCAGTACTTC. Protein product: CASSQGIPYEQYF. The genes are TRBV18 and TRBJ2-7; D unclear. Germline CDR1 and CDR2: KGHSH and LQKENI. CDR3 length: 13 amino acids. With 4 bases removed from V and 2 bases from J, the gap between germline ends came to 9 bases. The full variable domain, with the rest looked up from reference TRBV18 and TRBJ2-7, is NAGVMQNPRHLVRRRGQEARLRCSPMKGHSHVYWYRQLPEEGLKFMVYLQKENIIDESGMPKERFSAEFPKEGPSILRIQQVVRGDSAAYFCASSQGIPYEQYFGPGTRLTVT.

In its sample, this clonotype was seen a few times. This chain uses TRBV25-1 with TRBJ1-2; D not certain. Trimming took off 4 bases at V and 8 bases at J, with 11 bases between the two ends. The CDR3 covers 12 residues. Germline CDR1 and CDR2: MGHDK and SYGVNS. In nucleotides, the CDR3 is TGTGCCAGCAGTGCCGCCATTTCGGGCTACACCTTC. The encoded protein is CASSAAISGYTF.

The gene calls are TRBV28 and TRBJ1-4; a weak D match, TRBD1 (6 bases). V gave up 2 bases and J gave up 11 bases, with 18 bases separating them. In germline, CDR1 is MDHEN, CDR2 SYDVKM. This CDR3 is built from 15 residues. The CDR3 DNA reads TGTGCCAGCAGTTTAGGGGGGGGCTCTTTCCACAAACTGTTTTTT. Its translation is CASSLGGGSFHKLFF.

The chain links TRBV6-2 or TRBV6-3 to TRBJ1-5, with TRBD1 matching 9 bases. The germline V gene has CDR1 MNHEY and CDR2 SVGEGT. This CDR3 region has 14 residues. V lost 8 bases to trimming and J lost 7 bases; unmatched junction nucleotides: 9. In DNA, the CDR3 is TGTGCCAGCGGGACAGGGAATAAATGGCAGCCCCAGCATTTT. The encoded protein is CASGTGNKWQPQHF.